This TCR beta chain was recorded in a study of blood T cell repertoires in COVID-19 (dated by TCRdb to about 2020). Study-level background: Samples from collaborators originated in the United States, Italy and Spain and spanned both the acute and convalescent phases of COVID-19. The prospective study material was composed of cDNA or gDNA derived from T cells, B-cell-depleted T cells, or PBMCs. The dataset comprised deeply sampled blood TCRbeta repertoires from subjects exposed to, actively infected with, or recovered from COVID-19. The repertoires were made available in a free public database intended to serve as a resource for research on the immune response to SARS-CoV-2. The samples were drawn from the first 160 participants of the ongoing ImmuneRACE study and from more than 1,000 subjects provided by 6 global collaborators. Sample metadata almost always included a de-identified subject ID, COVID-19 status, age in years and sex. Where HLA class I and class II types were available, the types were taken from metadata supplied by the sample provider, not from assay-based typing. What the study reported, not specific to this receptor: The quantity of clinical and demographic metadata differed by source and by participant and was supplied without curation.

A second Seattle source provided samples from volunteer blood donors who had recovered from COVID-19. The collaborating institutions used their own protocols to collect whole blood in K2EDTA tubes. For TCRbeta analysis, collaborators shipped samples as frozen whole blood, isolated PBMCs, or DNA extracted from either of those sample types. As regards this clone: No cognate antigen has been identified for it. Base quality data are lacking; no much larger clone is found one base away.

From a lookup of the germline V gene, CDR1 and CDR2 are SGHTA and FQGNSA. The CDR3 measures 16 amino acids from cysteine to phenylalanine. The sequence is cut down to CDR3 DNA, 48 bases in frame from base 1. Relative to germline, V is 7 bases shorter and J is 6 bases shorter, with 21 bases between their ends. TCRbeta CDR3 regions were amplified from genomic DNA by means of the immunoSEQ Assay, a bias-controlled multiplex PCR. Concerning the study's data processing: Nucleated cell counts per sample were estimated from amplification of reference gene primers within the assay. Sequence reads were collapsed and filtered to measure the absolute abundance of every unique TCRbeta CDR3 rearrangement. For each sample, productive Simpson clonality was calculated as the square root of Simpson's diversity index over productive rearrangements. What TCRdb holds here is the immuneACCESS table cut down to in-frame rearrangements. Part of the clones is not present; checked against another copy, under half of the missing clones reflect an unresolved V gene, and the others are unexplained. V and J calls and clone size are copied from that table; D and trimming were computed from the DNA. The sample records under 200,000 clones, around four fifths of which are singletons. Around 20% of the sample is taken by the ten largest.

The receptor was isolated from a woman aged 70-85 years who had recovered from COVID-19. The sequenced material came from peripheral blood. The V and J genes are TRBV7-2 and TRBJ2-2, and possibly TRBD2, on 7 matching bases. The base sequence is TGTGCCAGCACCCAATTATGGGGGGCGGGAGCCGGGGAGCTGTTTTTT. It encodes CASTQLWGAGAGELFF. With the rest looked up from the reference TRBV7-2 and TRBJ2-2 genes rather than sequenced, the full variable domain is GAGVSQSPSNKVTEKGKDVELRCDPISGHTALYWYRQSLGQGLEFLIYFQGNSAPDKSGLPSDRFSAERTGGSVSTLTIQRTQQEDSAVYLCASTQLWGAGAGELFFGEGSRLTVL.